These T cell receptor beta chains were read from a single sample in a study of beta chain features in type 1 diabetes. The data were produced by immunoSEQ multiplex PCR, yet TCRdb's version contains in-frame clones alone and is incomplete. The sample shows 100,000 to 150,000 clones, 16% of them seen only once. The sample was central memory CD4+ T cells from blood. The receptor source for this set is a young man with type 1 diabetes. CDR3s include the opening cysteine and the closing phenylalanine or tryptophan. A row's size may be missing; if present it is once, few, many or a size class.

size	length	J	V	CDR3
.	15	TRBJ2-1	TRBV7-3	CASSLKGSTYNEQFF
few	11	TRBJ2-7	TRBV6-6	CASSPSREQYF
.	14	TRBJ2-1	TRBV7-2	CASSLYTGGNEQFF
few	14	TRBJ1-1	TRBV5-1	CASSWTGVGTEAFF
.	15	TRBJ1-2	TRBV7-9	CASSSTPGDADGYTF
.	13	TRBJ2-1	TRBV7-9	CASRPSGGYEQFF
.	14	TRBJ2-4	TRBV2	CASSEGDAKNIQYF
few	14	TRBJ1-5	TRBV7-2	CASSLNVPGQPQHF
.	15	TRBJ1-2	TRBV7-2	CASSADSTGRGGYTF
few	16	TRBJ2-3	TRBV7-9	CASSLDRVSYTDTQYF
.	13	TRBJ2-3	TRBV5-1	CASSLESPSTQYF
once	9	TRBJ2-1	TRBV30	CAIYNEQFF
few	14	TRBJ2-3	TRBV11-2	CASSRPRVPDTQYF
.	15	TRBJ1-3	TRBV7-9	CASSPGQGGGNTIYF
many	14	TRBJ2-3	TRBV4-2	CASSQGDGTDTQYF
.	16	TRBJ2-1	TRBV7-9	CASSSSWDRGRFEQFF
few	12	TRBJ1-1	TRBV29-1	CSVGGGSTEAFF
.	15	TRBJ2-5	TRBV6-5	CASSYFAVATETQYF
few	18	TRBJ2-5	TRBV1	CTSSQDRGLAGTGETQYF
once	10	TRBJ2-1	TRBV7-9	CASDGGEQFF
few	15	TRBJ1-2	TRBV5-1	CASRDAELGLYGYTF
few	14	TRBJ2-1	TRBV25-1	CASSRTGGNNEQFF
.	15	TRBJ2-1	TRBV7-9	CASSSGALWGNEQFF
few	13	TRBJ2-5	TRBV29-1	CSVDGLARETQYF
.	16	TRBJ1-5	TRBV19	CASSIQSRRGSQPQHF
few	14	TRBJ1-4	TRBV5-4	CASSLQGAREKLFF
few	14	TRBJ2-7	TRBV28	CASSTTGLTYEQYF
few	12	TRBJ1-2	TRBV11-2	CASSLADYGYTF
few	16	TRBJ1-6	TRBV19	CASANPPGQLNSPLHF
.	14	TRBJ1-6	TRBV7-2	CASSLRGENSPLHF
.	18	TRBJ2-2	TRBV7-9	CATPNSWGRGPNTGELFF
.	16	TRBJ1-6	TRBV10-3	CAISDRGTVRDSPLHF
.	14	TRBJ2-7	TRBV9	CASSVEWGSYEQYF
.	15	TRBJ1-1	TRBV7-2	CASSLGGILNTEAFF
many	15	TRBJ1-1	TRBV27	CASSSHRAANTEAFF
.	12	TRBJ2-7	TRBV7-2	CASSAQGYEQYF
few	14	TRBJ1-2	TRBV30	CAWTDPGQDRGYTF
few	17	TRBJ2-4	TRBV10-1	CASSPGVIAGFKNIQYF
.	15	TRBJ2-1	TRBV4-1	CASSQDETPNNEQFF
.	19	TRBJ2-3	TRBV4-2	CASSQVSLSGQGARMAQYF
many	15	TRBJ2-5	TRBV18	CASSLDTPRGETQYF
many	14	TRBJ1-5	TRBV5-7	CASSLMVGFQPQHF
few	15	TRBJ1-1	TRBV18	CASSPVAGAGTEAFF
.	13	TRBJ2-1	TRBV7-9	CASSGGTYNEQFF
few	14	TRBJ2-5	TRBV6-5	CASSYSRRGETQYF
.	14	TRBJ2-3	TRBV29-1	CSVAKASGMDTQYF
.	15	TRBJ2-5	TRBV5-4	CASSGGQLGQETQYF
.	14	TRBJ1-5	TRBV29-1	CSVNQGGRDQPQHF
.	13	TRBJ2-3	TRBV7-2	CASSYRQTDTQYF
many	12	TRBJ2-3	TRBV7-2	CASSPSTDTQYF
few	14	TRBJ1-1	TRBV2	CASRAGTENTEAFF
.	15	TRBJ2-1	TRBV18	CASSPDRVLNNEQFF
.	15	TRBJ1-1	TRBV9	CASSVGGALNTEAFF
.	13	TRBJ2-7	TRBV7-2	CASSSARDYEQYF
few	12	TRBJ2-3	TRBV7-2	CASSFSGDTQYF